A selection of T cell receptor beta chains follows, all from one sample in a study of blood T cell repertoires in COVID-19. Generated by immunoSEQ multiplex PCR, the TCRdb table keeps only in-frame clones and is missing some. The table records about 160,000 clones, 85% to 95% of them present only once. Sequencing was done on a sample of peripheral blood. The receptors originated from a woman aged 45-65 years with acute or convalescent COVID-19. CDR3s include the opening cysteine and the closing phenylalanine or tryptophan. A D gene is named only where the DNA matches it firmly. Only some rows state a clone size, as once, few, many or a class for expanded clones.

CDR3 protein: CASSPTSGGAGELFF
CDR3 DNA: TGTGCCAGCAGCCCGACTAGCGGGGGGGCTGGGGAGCTGTTTTTT
D gene: TRBD2
J gene: TRBJ2-2
V gene: TRBV7-3
clone size: -

CDR3 protein: CASSEALLEQYF
CDR3 DNA: TGTGCCAGCAGTGAAGCACTTTTAGAGCAGTACTTC
D gene: -
J gene: TRBJ2-7
V gene: TRBV25-1
clone size: once

CDR3 protein: CASSLGGQGNEQFF
CDR3 DNA: TGTGCCAGCAGCTTAGGCGGACAGGGGAATGAGCAGTTCTTC
D gene: TRBD1
J gene: TRBJ2-1
V gene: TRBV7-9
clone size: -

CDR3 protein: CASRRGTGYTEAFF
CDR3 DNA: TGTGCCAGTAGACGGGGGACAGGGTACACTGAAGCTTTCTTT
D gene: TRBD1
J gene: TRBJ1-1
V gene: TRBV19
clone size: -

CDR3 protein: CASTRGLAGITDTQYF
CDR3 DNA: TGTGCCAGCACTAGGGGACTAGCGGGGATCACAGATACGCAGTATTTT
D gene: TRBD2
J gene: TRBJ2-3
V gene: TRBV2
clone size: -

CDR3 protein: CASSLGLNRGQDGYTF
CDR3 DNA: TGTGCCAGCAGCTTGGGCCTTAACAGGGGGCAGGATGGCTACACCTTC
D gene: TRBD1
J gene: TRBJ1-2
V gene: TRBV5-4
clone size: -

CDR3 protein: CASSVDLGAGNSPLHF
CDR3 DNA: TGTGCCAGCAGCGTAGACTTAGGGGCGGGAAATTCACCCCTCCACTTT
D gene: -
J gene: TRBJ1-6
V gene: TRBV9
clone size: -

CDR3 protein: CASSGTSGRRGTGELFF
CDR3 DNA: TGTGCCAGCAGCGGGACTAGCGGGAGAAGGGGCACCGGGGAGCTGTTTTTT
D gene: TRBD2
J gene: TRBJ2-2
V gene: TRBV2
clone size: -

CDR3 protein: CASSREAGYQPQHF
CDR3 DNA: TGTGCCAGCTCCCGGGAGGCCGGGTATCAGCCCCAGCATTTT
D gene: -
J gene: TRBJ1-5
V gene: TRBV28
clone size: -

CDR3 protein: CASSYQGPNTEAFF
CDR3 DNA: TGCGCCAGCAGCTACCAGGGTCCGAACACTGAAGCTTTCTTT
D gene: -
J gene: TRBJ1-1
V gene: TRBV5-1
clone size: -

CDR3 protein: CASSLEGIGEEQFF
CDR3 DNA: TGTGCCAGCAGCTTAGAGGGCATAGGGGAAGAGCAGTTCTTC
D gene: -
J gene: TRBJ2-1
V gene: TRBV7-9
clone size: once

CDR3 protein: CASSELRTGVGTEAFF
CDR3 DNA: TGTGCCAGCAGTGAACTAAGGACAGGGGTGGGGACTGAAGCTTTCTTT
D gene: TRBD1
J gene: TRBJ1-1
V gene: TRBV6-1
clone size: -

CDR3 protein: CASSQVRGGYGYTF
CDR3 DNA: TGCGCCAGCAGCCAAGTGAGGGGAGGCTATGGCTACACCTTC
D gene: -
J gene: TRBJ1-2
V gene: TRBV4-1
clone size: -

CDR3 protein: CASSVGAGGTGELFF
CDR3 DNA: TGTGCCAGCAGCGTAGGGGCAGGGGGAACCGGGGAGCTGTTTTTT
D gene: TRBD1
J gene: TRBJ2-2
V gene: TRBV9
clone size: -

CDR3 protein: CASSQDTTGRDLGNEQFF
CDR3 DNA: TGCGCCAGCAGCCAAGATACCACAGGGAGAGATCTGGGTAATGAGCAGTTCTTC
D gene: -
J gene: TRBJ2-1
V gene: TRBV4-3
clone size: -

CDR3 protein: CASIEGEVGSEQFF
CDR3 DNA: TGTGCCAGCATCGAAGGGGAGGTAGGGAGTGAGCAGTTCTTC
D gene: -
J gene: TRBJ2-1
V gene: TRBV2
clone size: -

CDR3 protein: CASSSIGGHEQYF
CDR3 DNA: TGTGCCAGCAGCTCAATAGGGGGCCACGAGCAGTACTTC
D gene: TRBD1
J gene: TRBJ2-7
V gene: TRBV13
clone size: -

CDR3 protein: CAWSSDRGIRAQPQHF
CDR3 DNA: TGTGCCTGGAGTTCGGACAGGGGGATTAGGGCTCAGCCCCAGCATTTT
D gene: TRBD1
J gene: TRBJ1-5
V gene: TRBV30
clone size: once

CDR3 protein: CASSFGGRQGLGELFF
CDR3 DNA: TGTGCCAGCAGCTTTGGCGGTCGACAGGGACTCGGGGAGCTGTTTTTT
D gene: -
J gene: TRBJ2-2
V gene: TRBV5-4
clone size: -

CDR3 protein: CASSDGSRHDTDTQYF
CDR3 DNA: TGCGCCAGCAGCGACGGGTCTAGGCACGACACAGATACGCAGTATTTT
D gene: -
J gene: TRBJ2-3
V gene: TRBV5-1
clone size: once